Following are 32 T cell receptor beta chains from one sample sequenced in a study of shared clonotypes between healthy human individuals. Produced via immunoSEQ multiplex PCR; TCRdb's table is partial and in-frame only. Of around 2.1 million clones listed, 85% to 95% are singletons. As defined, naive CD8 cells were CD45RO-negative and positively selected for CCR7, with terminally differentiated effector memory CD45RA+ cells excluded. Sequencing was done on a sample of naive CD8+ T cells from PBMCs. The receptor set was obtained from a man younger than 35 in good health. Some clones in this sample may be carry-over from other donors' samples.

The chain carries TRBV10-1 and TRBJ2-1; 13 bases map to TRBD2. The germline V gene encodes CDR1 WNHNN and CDR2 SYGVQD (reference sequence). The trim removed 7 bases at V and 0 bases at J, leaving 6 bases unmatched. This CDR3 is 17 amino acids long. CDR3 DNA sequence: TGCGCCAGCATTGCCGGGACTAGCGGGATCTCCTACAATGAGCAGTTCTTC. Translating it yields CASIAGTSGISYNEQFF.

The chain links TRBV6-6 to TRBJ2-1; D may be TRBD2 (5 bases). CDR3 size: 15 residues. From germline, CDR1 is MNHNY and CDR2 SVGAGI (reference sequence). The V gene lost 0 bases and the J gene lost 8 bases, with 14 bases spanning the gap. CDR3 in DNA: TGTGCCAGCAGTTACTCGTCTCGCATCGGGGATGAGCAGTTCTTC. Translation: CASSYSSRIGDEQFF.

For the CDR3, the DNA is TGTGCCAGCGCTAGCCAGGGGAATAGCAATCAGCCCCAGCATTTT. This gives the protein CASASQGNSNQPQHF. The chain joins TRBV6-5 to TRBJ1-5; tentatively, D is TRBD1 (6 bases). Germline-derived CDR1 and CDR2 are MNHEY and SVGAGI. This CDR3 region has 15 residues. The V and J ends lost 8 bases and 0 bases respectively, with 14 bases between them.

The V and J genes are TRBV29-1 and TRBJ2-7, with TRBD1 matching 9 bases. The V gene end was trimmed by 0 bases and the J gene end by 2 bases; junction bases not matched to a gene: 5. The germline gives CDR1 SQVTM, CDR2 ANQGSEA. This CDR3 has 15 amino acids. DNA for the CDR3: TGCAGCGTTGAAGACCAGGACAGGGGACCCTACGAGCAGTACTTC. This encodes CSVEDQDRGPYEQYF.

The rearrangement links TRBV28 to TRBJ2-1; D unclear. V was clipped by 5 bases and J by 9 bases, with 8 bases between them. This CDR3 has 11 residues. Germline V gene lookup returns CDR1 MDHEN and CDR2 SYDVKM. This CDR3 is CASSLWSEQFF. The CDR3 DNA reads as TGTGCCAGCAGTCTCTGGAGTGAGCAGTTCTTC. Based on the CDR3 plus reference TRBV28 and TRBJ2-1, the full variable domain is DVKVTQSSRYLVKRTGEKVFLECVQDMDHENMFWYRQDPGLGLRLIYFSYDVKMKEKGDIPEGYSVSREKKERFSLILESASTNQTSMYLCASSLWSEQFFGPGTRLTVL.

The chain employs TRBV6-5 and TRBJ2-5; D not resolved. The CDR3 covers 12 residues. The ends were cut back, 2 bases at V and 5 bases at J, with 6 bases in the middle. The V gene's germline CDR1 is MNHEY and CDR2 SVGAGI. CDR3 nucleotide sequence: TGTGCCAGCAGTTACGGTTCCGAGACCCAGTACTTC. It encodes CASSYGSETQYF.

This clone showed up just a few times. J is TRBJ1-2 and V is TRBV7-9; D gene ambiguous. Trimming shortened V by 1 base and J by 1 base, and 1 base separated the two germline ends. This CDR3 has 12 residues. In germline, CDR1 is SEHNR, CDR2 FQNEAQ (reference sequence). The CDR3 sequence is CASSLVNYGYTF. The CDR3 bases are TGTGCCAGCAGCTTAGTTAACTATGGCTACACCTTC.

The chain combines TRBV14 with TRBJ2-7; maybe TRBD1 (5 bases). This CDR3 region has 17 residues. V was clipped by 0 bases and J by 6 bases, with 21 bases between them. Germline CDR1 is SGHDN and CDR2 is FVKESK. CDR3 amino acids: CASSQDRVRAGHSEQYF. As DNA, the CDR3 is TGTGCCAGCAGCCAAGATCGGGTTAGGGCAGGGCACAGCGAGCAGTACTTC.

DNA for the CDR3: TGTGCCAGCAGCTTAGTTCTCGGCCCAGAGACCCAGTACTTC. Encoded protein: CASSLVLGPETQYF. V and J are TRBV7-9 and TRBJ2-5; D uncertain. Per germline, CDR1 SEHNR and CDR2 FQNEAQ (reference sequence). The CDR3 length is 14 residues. Trimming shortened V by 1 base and J by 4 bases, and 10 bases separated the two germline ends.

V and J are TRBV6-5 and TRBJ2-1, with TRBD1 matching 9 bases. There are 14 residues in the CDR3. Germline V lookup: CDR1 MNHEY, CDR2 SVGAGI. With V trimmed by 3 bases and J by 6 bases, 3 bases remained unmatched. CDR3 DNA sequence: TGTGCCAGCAGTTATGGGACAGGGACCAATGAGCAGTTCTTC. Amino acid sequence: CASSYGTGTNEQFF.

The chain recombines TRBV6-1 with TRBJ1-5, with D perhaps TRBD1 (6 bases). CDR1 MNHNS and CDR2 SASEGT come from the germline V gene. Trimming took 6 bases from V and 5 from J, leaving 17 bases between them. This CDR3 has 15 residues. In nucleotides, the CDR3 is TGTGCCAGCAGACATACCGGGACACGGTATCAGCCCCAGCATTTT. It is translated as CASRHTGTRYQPQHF.

The chain combines TRBV10-3 with TRBJ2-7; 7 bases agree with TRBD2. Germline assignment: CDR1 ENHRY and CDR2 SYGVKD. The CDR3 length is 16 residues. The V segment lost 6 bases and the J segment 1 base; nucleotides outside the gene matches: 12. For the CDR3, the DNA is TGTGCCATCAGGAGCCGAATAGCGGGTGATTCCTACGAGCAGTACTTC. Encoded protein: CAIRSRIAGDSYEQYF.

This clone was found once. Other DNA sequences in this specimen translate into the identical CDR3. V usage is TRBV11-2 and J usage is TRBJ1-5; 8 positions agree with TRBD1. This CDR3 comprises 14 residues. The germline V gene encodes CDR1 SGHAT and CDR2 FQNNGV. Trimming at V came to 4 bases and at J to 2 bases, leaving 1 base not matched to a gene. In nucleotides, the CDR3 is TGTGCCAGCAGCTCGACAGGGGGCAATCAGCCCCAGCATTTT. Translating it yields CASSSTGGNQPQHF.

The chain links TRBV10-3 to TRBJ1-2; D is uncertain. Germline V CDR1 and CDR2: ENHRY, SYGVKD. The germline V and J ends were trimmed by 0 bases and 4 bases, with 12 bases remaining between them. This CDR3 region has 15 residues. The CDR3 here is CAISESEGPIYGYTF. CDR3 DNA: TGTGCCATCAGTGAGTCAGAGGGTCCGATCTATGGCTACACCTTC.

This clone was found a few times. The rearrangement uses TRBV19 and TRBJ1-2; 8 nucleotides line up with TRBD1. Per the germline V gene, CDR1 is LNHDA and CDR2 is SQIVND (reference sequence). The length of the CDR3 is 16 residues. The trim removed 4 bases at V and 8 bases at J, leaving 15 bases unmatched. DNA for the CDR3: TGTGCCAGTAGTAGTCCCCGGGACAGGCAGCACTGGGGCTACACCTTC. This encodes CASSSPRDRQHWGYTF.

The chain has TRBV28 and TRBJ2-3; D may be TRBD1 (5 bases). The V end lost 5 bases, the J end lost 0 bases, and 15 bases lay between the germline ends. CDR1 MDHEN and CDR2 SYDVKM come from the germline V gene. The CDR3 is made up of 16 amino acids. As DNA, the CDR3 is TGTGCCAGCAGTATGGACACGGCGCGGAGCACAGATACGCAGTATTTT. Its translation: CASSMDTARSTDTQYF.

The chain couples TRBV6-5 to TRBJ2-7; D gene unclear. Trimming took off 0 bases at V and 3 bases at J, with 9 bases between the two ends. Germline values: CDR1 MNHEY, CDR2 SVGAGI. CDR3 size: 14 residues. The CDR3 is CASSYSTALYEQYF. The CDR3 DNA reads as TGTGCCAGCAGTTACTCGACGGCCCTCTACGAGCAGTACTTC.

J is TRBJ1-2 and V is TRBV7-9; D remains ambiguous. Germline V gene data show CDR1 as SEHNR and CDR2 as FQNEAQ (reference sequence). CDR3 length equals 13 residues. Trimming took off 5 bases at V and 6 bases at J, with 13 bases between the two ends. CDR3 amino acids: CASSGRPADGYTF. The DNA for the CDR3 is TGTGCCAGCAGCGGACGGCCGGCGGATGGCTACACCTTC.

The chain is built from TRBV27 and TRBJ2-1; the D call may be TRBD1 or TRBD2 (6 bases each). This CDR3 contains 15 residues. Trimming took off 5 bases at V and 2 bases at J, with 13 bases between the two ends. Germline values: CDR1 MNHEY, CDR2 SMNVEV (reference sequence). CDR3 sequence reads: CASSGGGGAYNEQFF. The CDR3 region has the DNA TGTGCCAGCAGTGGAGGGGGTGGTGCCTACAATGAGCAGTTCTTC.

This clone was seen a handful of times. The V and J genes are TRBV10-3 and TRBJ2-7, with unresolved D. Germline CDR1 reads ENHRY; CDR2 reads SYGVKD. There are 13 residues in the CDR3. V lost 1 base, J lost 3 bases, and 7 bases lay in between. CDR3 loop: CAISELVSYEQYF. The DNA for the CDR3 is TGTGCCATCAGTGAGTTGGTGAGCTACGAGCAGTACTTC.

The J gene is TRBJ1-1, the V gene TRBV5-1, with 12 bases lining up with TRBD1. From germline, CDR1 is SGHRS and CDR2 YFSETQ. V lost 3 bases and J lost 5; bases outside the gene matches: 5. The CDR3 runs 15 residues. The CDR3 spells CASSSRDRGLTEAFF. CDR3 coding DNA: TGCGCCAGCAGCTCCCGGGACAGGGGGCTAACTGAAGCTTTCTTT.

There are a few counts of this clone. This chain links TRBV9 with TRBJ1-1, with 8 bases fitting TRBD1. J was trimmed by 4 bases and V by 3 bases; bases with no gene match: 5. The CDR3 is made up of 14 amino acids. Germline assignment: CDR1 SGDLS and CDR2 YYNGEE. CDR3 sequence reads: CASSADRVGTEAFF. The CDR3 DNA reads as TGTGCCAGCAGCGCGGACAGGGTGGGCACTGAAGCTTTCTTT.

The V call is TRBV11-3, the J call TRBJ2-1; TRBD1 agrees at 8 bases. With 5 bases clipped from V and 8 bases from J, the junction kept 5 bases outside the gene matches. This CDR3 contains 13 residues. From germline, CDR1 is SGHNT and CDR2 YENEEA. CDR3 DNA sequence: TGTGCCAGCAGCCGCACAGGGGGAGATGAGCAGTTCTTC. The encoded protein is CASSRTGGDEQFF.

The chain is built from TRBV10-3 and TRBJ1-5; a possible D gene is TRBD1 (6 bases). The germline V gene has CDR1 ENHRY and CDR2 SYGVKD. This CDR3 spans 14 amino acids. Trimming shortened V by 6 bases and J by 3 bases, and 12 bases separated the two germline ends. This CDR3 is CAIRDSGDNQPQHF. The DNA for the CDR3 is TGTGCCATCAGGGACTCAGGGGACAATCAGCCCCAGCATTTT.

With respect to this clone: Other DNA sequences within the sample encode an identical CDR3. The chain is built from TRBV7-9 and TRBJ2-7; the D gene is possibly TRBD1 (5 bases). CDR1 SEHNR and CDR2 FQNEAQ come from the germline V gene (reference sequence). Deletions cut 5 bases from V and 7 bases from J, with 9 bases between. The CDR3 length is 11 residues. CDR3 coding DNA: TGTGCCAGCAGCCTAGGGGTTGAGCAGTACTTC. As protein: CASSLGVEQYF.

Concerning this clone itself: Other DNA sequences in the same sample also yield this CDR3. The genes are TRBV6-5 and TRBJ2-7; 7 bases match TRBD1. Germline V gene data show CDR1 as MNHEY and CDR2 as SVGAGI. V gave up 9 bases and J gave up 1 base; unmatched junction bases: 6. This CDR3 spans 13 amino acids. CDR3 in amino acids: CASRDSSSYEQYF. For the CDR3, the DNA is TGTGCCAGTCGGGACAGCAGTTCCTACGAGCAGTACTTC.

Remarks on this clone: The same CDR3 also results from other DNA sequences found in this sample. The chain joins TRBV27 to TRBJ2-3; D may be TRBD1 (6 bases). The CDR3 consists of 14 residues. CDR1 is MNHEY, CDR2 SMNVEV, per germline (reference sequence). The V gene lost 3 bases and the J gene lost 1 base, with 8 bases spanning the gap. The CDR3 DNA sequence: TGTGCCAGCAGTTTGTACAGGGGCACAGATACGCAGTATTTT. Protein: CASSLYRGTDTQYF.

CDR3 in DNA: TGCGCCAGCAGCACGGATGGGGGAACACGTTTAGGGAATGAGCAGTTCTTC. Protein sequence: CASSTDGGTRLGNEQFF. The rearrangement links TRBV5-1 to TRBJ2-1; D tentatively fits TRBD1 or TRBD2 (5 bases each). The CDR3 loop spans 17 amino acids. Per the germline V gene, CDR1 is SGHRS and CDR2 is YFSETQ. Trimming pared 4 bases from V and 7 bases from J, leaving 24 bases between.

As for this clone: In the same sample, other DNA sequences code for this CDR3. V and J are TRBV9 and TRBJ1-2; D not resolved. V gave up 0 bases and J gave up 6 bases, with 6 bases separating them. Germline assignment: CDR1 SGDLS and CDR2 YYNGEE. This CDR3 comprises 12 residues. The CDR3 region is CASSVGGNGYTF. DNA for the CDR3: TGTGCCAGCAGCGTAGGAGGGAATGGCTACACCTTC.

This sequence joins TRBV25-1 and TRBJ2-7, with 9 bases that match TRBD2. CDR3 length: 13 amino acids. The junction had 6 bases not matched to a gene; V was cut back by 6 bases and J by 6 bases. CDR1 and CDR2 (germline): MGHDK, SYGVNS. The CDR3 region is CASRASGMLEQYF. The CDR3 DNA reads as TGTGCCAGCAGAGCTAGCGGGATGCTCGAGCAGTACTTC.

Here the CDR3 reads CASSPNAAYEQYF. Here the CDR3 DNA reads TGTGCCAGCAGCCCTAACGCGGCCTACGAGCAGTACTTC. The chain combines TRBV11-2 with TRBJ2-7; the D is unclear. CDR1 is SGHAT, CDR2 FQNNGV, per germline. Trimming stripped 5 bases from V and 2 bases from J, with 10 bases between. There are 13 residues in the CDR3. The whole variable domain, remainder taken from reference TRBV11-2 and TRBJ2-7, is EAGVAQSPRYKIIEKRQSVAFWCNPISGHATLYWYQQILGQGPKLLIQFQNNGVVDDSQLPKDRFSAERLKGVDSTLKIQPAKLEDSAVYLCASSPNAAYEQYFGPGTRLTVT.

The rearrangement uses TRBV29-1 and TRBJ2-1, with TRBD2 matching over 7 bases. The CDR3 spans 15 residues. Germline V lookup: CDR1 SQVTM, CDR2 ANQGSEA. V shed 0 bases and J 5 bases; nucleotides not matched to a gene: 7. The CDR3 DNA sequence: TGCAGCGTTGAAGATCCGGCTAGCGGTGACAATGAGCAGTTCTTC. Its translation is CSVEDPASGDNEQFF.